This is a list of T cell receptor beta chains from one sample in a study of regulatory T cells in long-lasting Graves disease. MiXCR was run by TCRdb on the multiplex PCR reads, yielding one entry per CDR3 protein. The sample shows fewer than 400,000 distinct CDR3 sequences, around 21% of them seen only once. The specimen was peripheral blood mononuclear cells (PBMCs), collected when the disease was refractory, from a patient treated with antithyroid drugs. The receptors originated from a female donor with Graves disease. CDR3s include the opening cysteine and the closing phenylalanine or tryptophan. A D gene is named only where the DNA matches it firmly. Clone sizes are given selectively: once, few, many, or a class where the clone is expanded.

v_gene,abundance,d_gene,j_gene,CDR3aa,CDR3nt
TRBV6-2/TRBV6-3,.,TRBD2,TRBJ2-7,CASSDWKRGAYEQYF,TGTGCCAGCAGTGATTGGAAGCGGGGAGCCTACGAGCAGTACTTC
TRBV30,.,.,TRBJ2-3,CAWREHGTQYF,TGTGCCTGGAGAGAGCATGGTACGCAGTATTTT
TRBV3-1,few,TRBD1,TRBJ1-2,CASSQDQRDRNYGYTF,TGTGCCAGCAGCCAAGATCAAAGGGACAGGAACTATGGCTACACCTTC
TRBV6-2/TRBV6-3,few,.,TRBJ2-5,CASSYGPPGSYSETQYF,TGTGCCAGCAGTTACGGTCCTCCGGGATCATATTCAGAGACCCAGTACTTC
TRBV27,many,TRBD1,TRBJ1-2,CASSPKLGQGSNYGYTF,TGTGCCAGCAGTCCCAAACTTGGACAGGGGTCTAACTATGGCTACACCTTC
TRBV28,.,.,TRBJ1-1,CANSLGGTEAFF,TGTGCCAACAGTTTAGGGGGGACTGAAGCTTTCTTT
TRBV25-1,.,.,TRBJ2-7,CASSVGGGEQYF,TGTGCCAGCAGTGTTGGTGGTGGCGAGCAGTACTTC
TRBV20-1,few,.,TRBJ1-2,CSATPARAYGYTF,TGCAGTGCTACGCCCGCTCGGGCCTATGGCTACACCTTC
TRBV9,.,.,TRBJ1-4,CASSVDGGEKLFF,TGTGCCAGCAGCGTAGATGGGGGTGAAAAACTGTTTTTT
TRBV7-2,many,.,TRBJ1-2,CASDGGDGYTF,TGTGCCAGCGACGGAGGGGATGGCTACACCTTC
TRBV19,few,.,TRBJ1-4,CASSMRPEATNEKLFF,TGTGCCAGTAGTATGCGCCCAGAGGCAACTAATGAAAAACTGTTTTTT
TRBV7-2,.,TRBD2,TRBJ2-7,CASSLVGVAGGYYEQYF,TGTGCCAGCAGCTTAGTTGGGGTAGCGGGAGGTTACTACGAGCAGTACTTC
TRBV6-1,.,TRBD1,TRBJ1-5,CASSLGTGGSQPQHF,TGTGCCAGCAGTCTCGGGACAGGGGGCTCTCAGCCCCAGCATTTT
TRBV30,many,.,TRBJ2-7,CAWSPGSYEQYF,TGTGCCTGGTCCCCTGGCTCCTACGAGCAGTACTTC
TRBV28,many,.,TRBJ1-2,CASSLWGQGRTGYTF,TGTGCCAGCAGTTTATGGGGGCAGGGGCGTACCGGCTACACCTTC
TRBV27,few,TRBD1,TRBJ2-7,CASTTLGQGFFF,TGTGCCAGCACCACCCTCGGACAGGGTTTTTTCTTC
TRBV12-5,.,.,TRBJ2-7,CASGLMVLEGGYEQYF,TGTGCTAGTGGTTTAATGGTGTTGGAGGGTGGATACGAGCAGTACTTC
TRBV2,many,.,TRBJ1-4,CASTREATNEKLFF,TGTGCCAGCACTCGGGAAGCAACTAATGAAAAACTGTTTTTT
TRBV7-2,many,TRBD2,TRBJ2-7,CASTISGRAGEQYF,TGTGCCAGCACCATTAGCGGGAGGGCGGGCGAGCAGTACTTC
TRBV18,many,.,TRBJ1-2,CASSEGRANYGYTF,TGTGCCAGCTCCGAGGGCCGAGCTAACTATGGCTACACCTTC
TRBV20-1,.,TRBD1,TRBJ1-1,CSAARRTGGLNTETFF,TGCAGTGCTGCTCGACGGACAGGGGGCTTGAACACTGAAACTTTCTTT
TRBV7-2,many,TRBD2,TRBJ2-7,CASSPPTSGSSEQYF,TGTGCCAGCAGCCCCCCGACTAGCGGGAGCAGCGAGCAGTACTTC
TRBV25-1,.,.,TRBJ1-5,CASSVGDQPQHF,TGTGCCAGTTCAGTTGGGGATCAGCCCCAGCATTTT
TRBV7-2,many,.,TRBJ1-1,CASSLRIQPEAFF,TGTGCCAGCAGCTTAAGAATACAGCCTGAAGCTTTCTTT
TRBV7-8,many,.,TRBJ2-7,CASSPMKGYSYEQYF,TGTGCCAGCAGCCCCATGAAAGGATACTCCTACGAGCAGTACTTC
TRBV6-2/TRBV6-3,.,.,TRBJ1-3,CASSYQMASRGNTIYF,TGTGCCAGCAGTTACCAGATGGCCTCCAGGGGAAACACCATATATTTT
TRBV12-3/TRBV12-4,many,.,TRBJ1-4,CASSFNLNEKLFF,TGTGCCAGCAGTTTTAATTTAAATGAAAAACTGTTTTTT
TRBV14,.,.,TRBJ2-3,CASNRFSTDTQYF,TGTGCCAGCAACCGATTTAGCACAGATACGCAGTATTTT
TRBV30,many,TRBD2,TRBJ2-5,CAWSVTGRVETQYF,TGTGCCTGGAGTGTAACCGGGAGGGTTGAGACCCAGTACTTC
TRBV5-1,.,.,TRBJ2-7,CASSLLTGTSYEQYF,TGCGCCAGCAGCTTACTGACGGGAACCTCCTACGAGCAGTACTTC
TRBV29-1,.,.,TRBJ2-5,CSVDGGSGETQYF,TGCAGCGTTGATGGCGGGTCGGGAGAGACCCAGTACTTC
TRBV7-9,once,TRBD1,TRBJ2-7,CASSTEGRGSYEQYF,TGTGCCAGCTCGACTGAGGGCAGGGGGTCCTACGAGCAGTACTTC
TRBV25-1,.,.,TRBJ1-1,CASSDGTGLAEAFF,TGTGCCAGCAGTGATGGTACAGGGCTTGCCGAAGCTTTCTTT
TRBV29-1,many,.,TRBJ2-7,CSGGTSYEQYF,TGCAGCGGGGGGACCTCCTACGAGCAGTACTTC
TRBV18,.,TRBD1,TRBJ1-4,CASSPQQGAEKLFF,TGTGCCAGCTCACCACAACAGGGGGCTGAAAAACTGTTTTTT
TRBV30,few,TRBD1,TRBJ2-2,CAWNDGQGGAGELFF,TGTGCCTGGAATGACGGACAGGGTGGTGCCGGGGAGCTGTTTTTT
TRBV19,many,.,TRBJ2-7,CASTSYYEQYF,TGTGCCAGTACCTCATATTACGAGCAGTACTTC
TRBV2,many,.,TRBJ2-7,CASTSDNYEQYF,TGTGCCAGCACCTCCGACAACTACGAGCAGTACTTC
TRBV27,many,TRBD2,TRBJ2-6,CASSLWSRGLAISGANVLTF,TGTGCCAGCAGTTTATGGTCGCGGGGACTAGCGATATCTGGGGCCAACGTCCTGACTTTC
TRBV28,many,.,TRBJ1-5,CASSFFSIRQTHQPQHF,TGTGCCAGCAGTTTTTTCTCGATCCGACAGACTCATCAGCCCCAGCATTTT
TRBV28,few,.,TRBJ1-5,CASSLPSKVSNQPQHF,TGTGCCAGCAGTCTCCCCTCGAAGGTTAGCAATCAGCCCCAGCATTTT
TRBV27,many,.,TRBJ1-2,CASRGGATNYGYTF,TGTGCCAGCAGAGGCGGGGCTACGAACTATGGCTACACCTTC
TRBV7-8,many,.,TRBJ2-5,CASSVLGPETQYF,TGTGCCAGCAGTGTCTTGGGTCCGGAGACCCAGTACTTC